The present T cell receptor beta chain was sequenced within a study of follicular helper T cells after annual influenza vaccination. Study details: Blood was drawn on days 0, 7 and 28 after vaccination. For some subjects, blood spans the 2013-2014, 2014-2015 and 2015-2016 annual vaccinations.

The time point: 2015-2016 season, pre-vaccination. Sorted blood CD4 subsets were sequenced before and after adults received seasonal inactivated influenza vaccine. TCRB sequencing was done at Survey resolution level. Assay used: immunoSEQ multiplex PCR; TCRdb lists only in-frame clones, some missing. The top ten clones hold more than 7% of a sample with about 2,100 clones, 65% to 75% of them seen once. The CDR3 runs 14 residues. This chain links TRBV21-1 with TRBJ1-1. TRBV21-1 is a pseudogene segment. The TCR comes from an adult who received the influenza vaccine. The source material was CXCR5+ CD38+ circulating T follicular helper cells from blood, sampled on the day of influenza vaccination. Subset meaning: circulating Tfh, non-naive CD4+CXCR5+PD-1+ (ICOS+CD38+ or ICOS-CD38-). Written as DNA, the CDR3 is TGTGCCAGCAGCAATAACGGTATGAACACTGAAGCTTTCTTT. Amino acids: CASSNNGMNTEAFF.